These 27 T cell receptor beta chains were sequenced from one sample in a study of CD8+ T cells in alopecia areata. cDNA reverse transcribed from extracted RNA served as the sequencing template. Libraries were prepared by immunoSEQ multiplex PCR; TCRdb keeps only in-frame clonotypes and omits some of them. The table lists roughly 250,000 clones, 65% to 70% of them singletons. The material sequenced was CD4+ T cells sorted from blood, taken at week 0. These receptors all stem from a human donor with alopecia areata.

The chain uses TRBV4-3 and TRBJ1-2; TRBD1 is a possible D gene (6 bases). The germline V gene encodes CDR1 LGHNA and CDR2 YSLEER. Deletions cut 1 base from V and 7 bases from J, with 16 bases between. This CDR3 has 15 amino acids. CDR3 bases: TGCGCCAGCAGCCAAGGTGGGACAAGGCGCAGTGGCTACACCTTC. Its translation: CASSQGGTRRSGYTF.

The chain recombines TRBV9 with TRBJ2-5; TRBD2 might be the D (5 bases). This CDR3 contains 14 residues. Germline assignment: CDR1 SGDLS and CDR2 YYNGEE. The ends were cut back, 0 bases at V and 5 bases at J, with 11 bases in the middle. The CDR3 region has the DNA TGTGCCAGCAGCGTAGATCGGGGTGGTGAGACCCAGTACTTC. Protein sequence: CASSVDRGGETQYF.

J is TRBJ2-5 and V is TRBV6-5, with D unclear. The CDR3 is made up of 14 amino acids. Germline assignment: CDR1 MNHEY and CDR2 SVGAGI. Trimming removed 0 bases at V and 5 bases at J, with 10 bases between. CDR3 DNA sequence: TGTGCCAGCAGTTACTCGAAGGCCTCGGAGACCCAGTACTTC. This sequence encodes CASSYSKASETQYF.

On this clone itself: Other DNA sequences in the sample encode the same CDR3. This CDR3 is CASSVGGRAYEQYF. CDR3 DNA sequence: TGTGCCAGCAGCGTAGGTGGCAGGGCCTACGAGCAGTACTTC. V is TRBV9 and J is TRBJ2-7; tentative D call: TRBD1 (5 bases). Germline V gives CDR1 SGDLS, CDR2 YYNGEE. V lost 0 bases, J lost 2 bases, and 9 bases lay in between. The CDR3 length is 14 residues.

This sequence joins TRBV30 and TRBJ2-7, with 7 bases matching TRBD1. CDR1 is GTSNPN, CDR2 SVGIG, per germline (reference sequence). V lost 2 bases, J lost 2 bases, and 6 bases stayed unmatched. The CDR3 consists of 14 residues. Here the CDR3 DNA reads TGTGCCTGGAGTCGAGACAGGGCCACCTACGAGCAGTACTTC. It encodes CAWSRDRATYEQYF.

The chain uses TRBV18 and TRBJ1-2; D uncertain. This CDR3 has 13 amino acids. The V end lost 4 bases, the J end lost 7 bases, and 13 bases lay between the germline ends. Looked up from germline, CDR1 is KGHSH and CDR2 is LQKENI. DNA for the CDR3: TGTGCCAGCTCACTCCCCGCACCTGGTGGCTACACCTTC. Translation gives CASSLPAPGGYTF.

This clone was seen a handful of times. This rearrangement joins TRBV7-2 to TRBJ2-2; tentative D call: TRBD2 (5 bases). CDR1 and CDR2 from the germline V gene are SGHTA and FQGNSA. The CDR3 is 16 amino acids. V was pared by 2 bases and J by 0 bases, with 10 bases between. CDR3 protein: CASSLTRRSNTGELFF. CDR3 nucleotides: TGTGCCAGCAGCTTAACACGGAGGTCGAACACCGGGGAGCTGTTTTTT.

The chain is built from TRBV9 and TRBJ2-3; tentatively, D is TRBD1 or TRBD2 (6 bases each). Trimming took 2 bases from V and 6 from J, leaving 19 bases between them. This CDR3 has 16 residues. Germline V gene sequence: CDR1 SGDLS, CDR2 YYNGEE. CDR3 loop: CASSVGAWGAADTQYF. DNA of the CDR3: TGTGCCAGCAGCGTCGGGGCCTGGGGGGCGGCCGATACGCAGTATTTT.

V is TRBV6-6 and J is TRBJ2-3, with TRBD2 as a possible D gene (5 bases). Trimming removed 5 bases at V and 2 bases at J, with 17 bases between. This CDR3 is 16 amino acids long. CDR1 MNHNY and CDR2 SVGAGI come from the germline V gene (reference sequence). CDR3: CASSPPLAMSTDTQYF. The CDR3 DNA sequence: TGTGCCAGCAGTCCCCCCCTAGCTATGTCCACAGATACGCAGTATTTT.

The CDR3 bases are TGTGCCAGCAGCGTAGACCTAAGCGGCAGCTCCTACAATGAGCAGTTCTTC. Its protein is CASSVDLSGSSYNEQFF. This chain connects TRBV9 to TRBJ2-1; possibly TRBD2 for D (5 bases). The V gene lost 0 bases and the J gene lost 0 bases, with 13 bases spanning the gap. The CDR3 runs 17 residues. Germline CDR1 and CDR2: SGDLS and YYNGEE. Using reference TRBV9 and TRBJ2-1 for the parts outside the CDR3, the full variable domain is DSGVTQTPKHLITATGQRVTLRCSPRSGDLSVYWYQQSLDQGLQFLIQYYNGEERAKGNILERFSAQQFPDLHSELNLSSLELGDSALYFCASSVDLSGSSYNEQFFGPGTRLTVL.

The rearrangement uses TRBV29-1 and TRBJ1-5, with D possibly matching TRBD1 (5 bases). The CDR3 loop spans 13 amino acids. V lost 4 bases, J lost 2 bases, and 9 bases lay in between. The germline gives CDR1 SQVTM, CDR2 ANQGSEA. The CDR3 reads CSVGQSRNQPQHF. DNA for the CDR3: TGCAGCGTTGGACAGTCCCGCAATCAGCCCCAGCATTTT.

As concerns this clone: A read error may produce the germline difference seen at one junction end. V usage is TRBV7-2 and J usage is TRBJ2-3; 7 nucleotides line up with TRBD1. The germline V gene has CDR1 SGHTA and CDR2 FQGNSA. CDR3 size: 16 residues. CDR3 sequence reads: CASSKTPGQSTDMQYF. The CDR3, as DNA: TGTGCCAGCAGCAAGACTCCGGGACAGAGCACAGATATGCAGTATTTT.

The chain combines TRBV29-1 with TRBJ2-1; D is possibly TRBD1 (5 bases). Trimming removed 3 bases from V and 6 bases from J, with 12 bases in between. Germline V gene sequence: CDR1 SQVTM, CDR2 ANQGSEA. The CDR3 covers 13 residues. CDR3 residues: CSVDRVGLNEQFF. CDR3 nucleotide sequence: TGCAGCGTTGACAGGGTCGGGCTCAATGAGCAGTTCTTC.

This chain uses TRBV30 with TRBJ2-3; TRBD1 matches at 7 bases. The V segment lost 3 bases and the J segment 7 bases; nucleotides outside the gene matches: 4. Germline V gives CDR1 GTSNPN, CDR2 SVGIG (reference sequence). The CDR3 runs to 12 residues. The CDR3 sequence is CAWSIRGNTQYF. The DNA of the CDR3 is TGTGCCTGGAGCATCAGGGGGAATACGCAGTATTTT.

This clone was detected only a few times. The chain is built from TRBV10-3 and TRBJ2-6, with D possibly being TRBD2 (5 bases). Germline V gene sequence: CDR1 ENHRY, CDR2 SYGVKD. Trimming removed 0 bases from V and 0 bases from J, with 6 bases in between. CDR3 size: 16 residues. CDR3 DNA sequence: TGTGCCATCAGTGAGTCTGGGAGCTCTGGGGCCAACGTCCTGACTTTC. Amino acid sequence: CAISESGSSGANVLTF.

This chain uses TRBV25-1 with TRBJ1-5; D is undetermined. This CDR3 has 14 amino acids. Looked up from germline, CDR1 is MGHDK and CDR2 is SYGVNS. With 4 bases removed from V and 3 bases from J, the gap between germline ends came to 10 bases. CDR3 DNA sequence: TGTGCCAGCAGTGGGAACGGCCCCAATCAGCCCCAGCATTTT. Amino acid sequence: CASSGNGPNQPQHF.

This sequence joins TRBV14 and TRBJ2-1; D unclear. CDR3 length: 16 amino acids. V lost 0 bases and J lost 5, with 14 bases in between. CDR1 is SGHDN, CDR2 FVKESK, per germline. CDR3 amino acids: CASSQETGNVHNEQFF. DNA for the CDR3: TGTGCCAGCAGCCAAGAAACTGGGAACGTCCACAATGAGCAGTTCTTC. Full variable domain (rest looked up from reference TRBV14 and TRBJ2-1): EAGVTQFPSHSVIEKGQTVTLRCDPISGHDNLYWYRRVMGKEIKFLLHFVKESKQDESGMPNNRFLAERTGGTYSTLKVQPAELEDSGVYFCASSQETGNVHNEQFFGPGTRLTVL.

This rearrangement joins TRBV5-1 to TRBJ1-4, with 8 positions matching TRBD1. Trimming removed 5 bases from V and 7 bases from J; junction bases left unmatched: 7. The germline V gene has CDR1 SGHRS and CDR2 YFSETQ. The CDR3 length is 14 residues. The CDR3 loop is CASSSGQGGEKLFF. The CDR3 region has the DNA TGCGCCAGCAGTTCCGGACAGGGCGGTGAAAAACTGTTTTTT.

The rearrangement joins TRBV1 to TRBJ1-6. TRBV1 constitutes a pseudogene. CDR3 length: 12 amino acids. Written as DNA, the CDR3 is TGCACCAGCAGCCAAGGAACCTCACCCCTCCACTTT. This codes for CTSSQGTSPLHF.

The CDR3 DNA follows: TGTGCCAGCAGTTACACAGGGGGCACTGAAGCTTTCTTT. Its protein product is CASSYTGGTEAFF. The chain couples TRBV6-5 to TRBJ1-1, with 8 bases that match TRBD1. The CDR3 runs to 13 residues. Germline assignment: CDR1 MNHEY and CDR2 SVGAGI. The V gene end was trimmed by 2 bases and the J gene end by 4 bases; junction bases not matched to a gene: 0.

This clone was seen repeatedly, ten times or more. The chain couples TRBV7-3 to TRBJ2-3; TRBD1 matches at 9 bases. Per the germline V gene, CDR1 is SGHTA and CDR2 is FQGTGA. The CDR3 contains 17 residues. V was clipped by 5 bases and J by 0 bases; unmatched bases: 9. This chain's CDR3 is CASSQGTGITSTDTQYF. The DNA for the CDR3 is TGTGCCAGCAGCCAAGGGACAGGGATTACTAGCACAGATACGCAGTATTTT.

The V and J genes are TRBV10-3 and TRBJ2-3; D not certain. This CDR3 is 14 amino acids long. Trimming shortened V by 0 bases and J by 5 bases, and 9 bases separated the two germline ends. Germline V gives CDR1 ENHRY, CDR2 SYGVKD. DNA for the CDR3: TGTGCCATCAGTGAGTCCTTCTCGGTAGATACGCAGTATTTT. It specifies CAISESFSVDTQYF.

This rearrangement joins TRBV30 to TRBJ2-5; D is ambiguous. The CDR3 loop spans 14 amino acids. Trimming removed 0 bases from V and 2 bases from J, with 10 bases in between. Germline V gene data show CDR1 as GTSNPN and CDR2 as SVGIG (reference sequence). The CDR3 DNA reads TGTGCCTGGAGTGTAAAAGGATTACAAGAGACCCAGTACTTC. Translating it yields CAWSVKGLQETQYF.

This clone was found once. The chain combines TRBV7-9 with TRBJ1-5, with 7 bases that match TRBD1. V trimming: 4 bases; J trimming: 6 bases; junction bases outside the gene matches: 6. The CDR3 totals 14 residues. Germline CDR1 reads SEHNR; CDR2 reads FQNEAQ (reference sequence). Here the CDR3 DNA reads TGTGCCAGCAGCTCCCGGGACAGCTCTCAGCCCCAGCATTTT. Translated, it gives CASSSRDSSQPQHF. Full variable domain (missing parts from reference TRBV7-9 and TRBJ1-5): DTGVSQNPRHKITKRGQNVTFRCDPISEHNRLYWYRQTLGQGPEFLTYFQNEAQLEKSRLLSDRFSAERPKGSFSTLEIQRTEQGDSAMYLCASSSRDSSQPQHFGDGTRLSIL.

V is TRBV19 and J is TRBJ1-2, with unresolved D. V was shortened by 4 bases and J by 8 bases, with 17 bases between the two germline ends. Germline loops: CDR1 LNHDA, CDR2 SQIVND (reference sequence). This CDR3 is 14 amino acids long. For the CDR3, the DNA is TGTGCCAGTAGTACCCCACATGTAACGGGAGGCTACACCTTC. Translation gives CASSTPHVTGGYTF. Looking up the rest from reference TRBV19 and TRBJ1-2 gives the full variable domain: DGGITQSPKYLFRKEGQNVTLSCEQNLNHDAMYWYRQDPGQGLRLIYYSQIVNDFQKGDIAEGYSVSREKKESFPLTVTSAQKNPTAFYLCASSTPHVTGGYTFGSGTRLTVV.

This clone was found once. This rearrangement joins TRBV9 to TRBJ2-1; 7 bases are shared with TRBD2. Looked up from germline, CDR1 is SGDLS and CDR2 is YYNGEE. The CDR3 totals 15 residues. Unmatched junction bases numbered 5, after V lost 2 bases and J lost 3 bases. As DNA, the CDR3 is TGTGCCAGCAGCGTCGAGGGAGGGCTCTACAATGAGCAGTTCTTC. Protein product: CASSVEGGLYNEQFF.

The rearrangement joins TRBV12-5 to TRBJ1-5; D remains ambiguous. The germline CDR1 and CDR2 sequences are LGHNT and FRNRAP. This CDR3 has 13 amino acids. Trimming removed 4 bases from V and 4 bases from J, with 8 bases in between. The CDR3: CASGYVGNQPQHF. The CDR3 region has the DNA TGTGCTAGTGGTTACGTTGGTAATCAGCCCCAGCATTTT. The full variable domain, its missing parts supplied by reference TRBV12-5 and TRBJ1-5, is DARVTQTPRHKVTEMGQEVTMRCQPILGHNTVFWYRQTMMQGLELLAYFRNRAPLDDSGMPKDRFSAEMPDATLATLKIQPSEPRDSAVYFCASGYVGNQPQHFGDGTRLSIL.